The sequence of this T cell receptor (beta chain) was determined in a study of blood T cell repertoires in COVID-19. Study background: Material from acute and convalescent COVID-19 was sourced from the United States, Italy and Spain. Nucleic acid was either cDNA or gDNA, and it came from T cells, B-cell-depleted T cells, or PBMCs.

In germline, CDR1 is SGHRS, CDR2 YFSETQ. The CDR3 spans 18 residues. With 4 bases clipped from V and 0 bases from J, the junction kept 10 bases outside the gene matches. Per the authors' pipeline: Quantification of nucleated cells was approximated via reference gene primer amplification. Here immunoSEQ multiplex PCR was the method, and the copy in TCRdb shows in-frame clones only, minus some. V, J and clone size were drawn from that table, and D and trimming were deduced from the DNA. This sample has just under 65,000 clones, with 65% to 80% found just once. This receptor was obtained from a human donor in a cohort sampled during active COVID-19. Sequenced: peripheral blood. V and J are TRBV5-1 and TRBJ2-6; 7 bases line up with TRBD1. CDR3: CASSPQTGEHSGANVLTF. The CDR3 region has the DNA TGCGCCAGCAGCCCACAAACAGGGGAGCACTCTGGGGCCAACGTCCTGACTTTC.